This paragraph reports one T cell receptor (beta chain). This entry comes from a study of blood T cell repertoires in COVID-19. Study information: Sites in the United States, Italy and Spain provided acute and convalescent COVID-19 samples. In each case, the material was cDNA or gDNA derived from T cells, B-cell-depleted T cells, or PBMCs.

The protocol was immunoSEQ multiplex PCR, while the TCRdb copy is restricted to in-frame clones and leaves out a portion. The repertoire holds over 350,000 clones, with 80% to 90% as singletons. With 9 bases clipped from V and 3 bases from J, the junction kept 13 bases outside the gene matches. Per germline, CDR1 LNHDA and CDR2 SQIVND (reference sequence). This CDR3 comprises 16 residues. What was sequenced was peripheral blood. The source is a woman aged 30 to 39 with acute or convalescent COVID-19. The chain couples TRBV19 to TRBJ1-1, with 10 bases identical to TRBD1. CDR3 amino acids: CASKRDRGLSDTEAFF. The CDR3 DNA is TGTGCCAGCAAACGGGACAGGGGTTTGTCGGACACTGAAGCTTTCTTT.